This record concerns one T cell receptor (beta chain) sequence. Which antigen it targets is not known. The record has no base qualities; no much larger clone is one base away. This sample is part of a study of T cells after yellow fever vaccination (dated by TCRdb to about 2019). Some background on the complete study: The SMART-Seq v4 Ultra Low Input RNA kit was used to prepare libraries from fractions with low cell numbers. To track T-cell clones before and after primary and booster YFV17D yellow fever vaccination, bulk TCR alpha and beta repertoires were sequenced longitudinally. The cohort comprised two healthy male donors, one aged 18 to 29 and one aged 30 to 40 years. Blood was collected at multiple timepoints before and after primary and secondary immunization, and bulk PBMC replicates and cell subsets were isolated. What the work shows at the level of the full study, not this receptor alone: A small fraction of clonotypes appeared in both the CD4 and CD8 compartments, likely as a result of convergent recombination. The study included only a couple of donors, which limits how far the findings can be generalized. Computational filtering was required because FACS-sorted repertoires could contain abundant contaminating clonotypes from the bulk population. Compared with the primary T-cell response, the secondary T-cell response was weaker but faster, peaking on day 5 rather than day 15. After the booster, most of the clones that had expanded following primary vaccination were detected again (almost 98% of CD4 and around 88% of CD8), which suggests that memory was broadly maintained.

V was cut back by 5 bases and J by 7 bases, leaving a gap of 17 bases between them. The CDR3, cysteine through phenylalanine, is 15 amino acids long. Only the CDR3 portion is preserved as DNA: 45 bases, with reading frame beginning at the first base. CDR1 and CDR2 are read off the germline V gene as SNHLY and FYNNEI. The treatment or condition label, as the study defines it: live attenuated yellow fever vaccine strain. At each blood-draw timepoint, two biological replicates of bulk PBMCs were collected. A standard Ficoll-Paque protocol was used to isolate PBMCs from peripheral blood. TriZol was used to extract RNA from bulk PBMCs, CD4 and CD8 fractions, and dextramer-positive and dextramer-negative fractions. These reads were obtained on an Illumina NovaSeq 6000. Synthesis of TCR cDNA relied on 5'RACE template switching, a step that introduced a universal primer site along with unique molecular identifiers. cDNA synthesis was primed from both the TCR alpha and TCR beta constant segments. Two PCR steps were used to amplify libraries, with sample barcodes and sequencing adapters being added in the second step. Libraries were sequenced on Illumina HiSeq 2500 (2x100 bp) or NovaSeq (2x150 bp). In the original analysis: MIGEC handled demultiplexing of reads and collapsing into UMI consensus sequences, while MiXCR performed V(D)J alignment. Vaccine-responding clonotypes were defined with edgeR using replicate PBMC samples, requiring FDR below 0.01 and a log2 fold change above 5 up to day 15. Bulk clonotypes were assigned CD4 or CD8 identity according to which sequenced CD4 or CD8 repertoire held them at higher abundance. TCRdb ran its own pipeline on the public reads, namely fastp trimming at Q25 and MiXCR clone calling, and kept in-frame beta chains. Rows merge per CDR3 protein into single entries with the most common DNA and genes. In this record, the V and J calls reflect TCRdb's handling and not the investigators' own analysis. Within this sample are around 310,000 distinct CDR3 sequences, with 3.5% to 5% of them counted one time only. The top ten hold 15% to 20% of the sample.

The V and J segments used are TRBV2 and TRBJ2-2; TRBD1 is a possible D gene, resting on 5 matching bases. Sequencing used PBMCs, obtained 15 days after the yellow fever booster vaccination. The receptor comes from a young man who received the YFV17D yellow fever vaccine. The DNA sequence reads TGTGCCAGCAGTCTTTTTCAGGGTTCTGTCGGGGAGCTGTTTTTT. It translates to CASSLFQGSVGELFF.